This TCR beta chain is from a study of T cells expressing NK-cell markers (dated by TCRdb to 2018 to 2021). Study-wide context: Roughly 8 donors provided sorted CD3+CD56+NKG2C+, CD3+CD56+NKG2C- and CD3+CD56-NKG2C+ T-cell subsets, whose TCR beta-chain repertoires were profiled. Of the eight sequenced donors, seven were found to be HCMV-seropositive and one was found to be HCMV-seronegative. All eight donors whose samples were sequenced were randomly selected healthy volunteers, three of them men and five women. Illumina HiSeq 2000/2500, MiSeq or NextSeq was used to sequence libraries as 2 x 150 bp reads. Overall results and qualifications from the work: Whether the expanded NKG2C-expressing T cell clones were specific for HCMV antigens remained unclear. In roughly 6 donors, the dominant CD3+CD56+NKG2C+ clonotypes ranked among the top 10 CD8+ clonotypes, making up roughly 1.0-7.5% of CD8+ T cells. Those dominant clonotypes were again the most abundant among CD3+CD56-NKG2C+ cells in four donors, at about 25-60.1%.

Concerning this clonotype itself: Its antigen has not been determined.

A commercial ELISA kit detecting HCMV-specific IgG in serum was used to determine HCMV serostatus. Peripheral blood mononuclear cells were isolated from blood by Ficoll density gradient centrifugation. The sequencer was an Illumina HiSeq 2000. 5'RACE template switching, by which a universal primer site and unique molecular identifiers were added, was used to make TCR beta cDNA libraries. Priming for cDNA synthesis came from the TCR beta constant segment, and two successive PCR amplification steps followed. As for the authors' bioinformatics: Reads were demultiplexed and grouped by UMI with MIGEC, and clonotypes were assembled and quantified with MiTCR. To exclude erroneous sequences, only TCR cDNA sequences supported by at least two reads were retained. The tcR package was used for downstream repertoire analysis, and clonotypes were matched across fractions by CDR3 nucleotide sequence plus V segment. VDJmatch was used to annotate antigen specificity against VDJdb, with one amino acid substitution in CDR3 permitted. The reads went through TCRdb reprocessing, and each CDR3 protein sequence gets one entry with no DNA. Clone size and V and J calls follow TCRdb, not the original study. This sample's table has entries for 550,000 to 600,000 distinct CDR3 sequences. Clones ranked in the top ten supply roughly 3.6% of the sample.

The CDR3 has 11 amino acids, counting the end cysteine and phenylalanine. No DNA was logged. The chain couples TRBV12-3 or TRBV12-4 to TRBJ2-5. This receptor was identified in a man between 18 and 35 years old in good health. Donor details come from another sample of the same person, matched by shared clones. The sample comprised blood T cells: a sorted CD56 or NKG2C T cell subset, CD4+ or CD8+ T cells, or bulk PBMC T cells (not recorded which). The CDR3 reads CASSRKETQYF.